One sample yielded the 28 T cell receptor beta chains listed below, sequenced in a study of blood T cell repertoires in COVID-19. Generated by immunoSEQ multiplex PCR, the TCRdb table keeps only in-frame clones and is missing some. The sample has about 400,000 clones; approximately 86% are singletons. Sequencing was carried out using peripheral blood. These receptors were collected from a woman aged 55-70 years with COVID-19, enrolled during active disease.

This clone was seen once. CDR3 in amino acids: CASSESTGIYNEQFF. In nucleotides, the CDR3 is TGTGCCAGCAGTGAATCGACAGGGATCTACAATGAGCAGTTCTTC. The rearrangement joins TRBV2 to TRBJ2-1; 7 bases are a match to TRBD1. Per the germline V gene, CDR1 is SNHLY and CDR2 is FYNNEI. Trimming cost V 2 bases and J 3 bases; bases outside gene matches: 4. This CDR3 spans 15 amino acids.

The rearrangement uses TRBV7-2 and TRBJ1-2; no firm D call. The V and J ends lost 5 bases and 3 bases respectively, with 10 bases between them. Per the germline V gene, CDR1 is SGHTA and CDR2 is FQGNSA. This CDR3 is 13 amino acids long. CDR3 sequence reads: CASSQNRDYGYTF. As DNA, the CDR3 is TGTGCCAGCAGCCAAAACCGGGACTATGGCTACACCTTC.

The chain recombines TRBV6-5 with TRBJ1-2; 8 nucleotides match TRBD1. With 2 bases clipped from V and 6 bases from J, the junction kept 5 bases outside the gene matches. Germline V lookup: CDR1 MNHEY, CDR2 SVGAGI. The CDR3 is 14 amino acids. The CDR3 protein is CASSYVGQGHGYTF. The CDR3 DNA reads as TGTGCCAGCAGTTACGTCGGACAGGGCCATGGCTACACCTTC.

The chain is built from TRBV7-2 and TRBJ2-7; 7 nucleotides line up with TRBD1. Per the germline V gene, CDR1 is SGHTA and CDR2 is FQGNSA. This CDR3 has 14 amino acids. Losses at the gene ends were 7 bases for V and 2 bases for J; bases not matched to a gene: 8. CDR3 residues: CASKKGGSTYEQYF. CDR3 nucleotide sequence: TGTGCCAGCAAAAAAGGGGGCTCCACCTACGAGCAGTACTTC.

The chain couples TRBV7-8 to TRBJ2-3; 7 bases match TRBD2. The V segment lost 4 bases and the J segment 2 bases; nucleotides outside the gene matches: 3. The CDR3 totals 14 residues. CDR1 is SGHVS and CDR2 is FQNEAQ in the germline V gene. This chain's CDR3 is CASSSGLVTDTQYF. CDR3 sequence (DNA): TGTGCCAGCAGCTCTGGACTAGTCACAGATACGCAGTATTTT.

V and J are TRBV18 and TRBJ2-2, with TRBD1 matching over 10 bases. This CDR3 region has 16 residues. Germline V lookup: CDR1 KGHSH, CDR2 LQKENI. The J segment lost 2 bases and the V segment lost 6 bases, leaving 6 bases of the junction unmatched. The CDR3: CASSPRTGGNTGELFF. CDR3 nucleotides: TGTGCCAGCTCGCCCCGGACAGGGGGTAACACCGGGGAGCTGTTTTTT.

V and J are TRBV6-2 or TRBV6-3 and TRBJ1-2; D call uncertain. V gave up 8 bases and J gave up 7 bases, with 14 bases separating them. Germline CDR1 reads MNHEY; CDR2 reads SVGEGT. CDR3 size: 12 residues. The CDR3: CASRLPGGGYTF. CDR3 sequence (DNA): TGTGCCAGCCGTTTGCCGGGTGGTGGCTACACCTTC.

The chain joins TRBV7-6 to TRBJ2-3; D may be TRBD2 (5 bases). The CDR3 runs 16 residues. Deletions cut 2 bases from V and 2 bases from J, with 14 bases between. Germline loops: CDR1 SGHVS, CDR2 FNYEAQ. This CDR3 reads CASSLSDSAYTDTQYF. In nucleotides, the CDR3 is TGTGCCAGCAGCTTATCGGACTCCGCGTACACAGATACGCAGTATTTT. Full variable domain (remainder filled in from reference TRBV7-6 and TRBJ2-3): GAGVSQSPRYKVTKRGQDVALRCDPISGHVSLYWYRQALGQGPEFLTYFNYEAQQDKSGLPNDRFSAERPEGSISTLTIQRTEQRDSAMYRCASSLSDSAYTDTQYFGPGTRLTVL.

This clone was seen a single time. The chain links TRBV4-3 to TRBJ2-3; TRBD1 aligns across 9 bases. In germline, CDR1 is LGHNA, CDR2 YSLEER. J was trimmed by 6 bases and V by 0 bases; bases with no gene match: 10. The CDR3 is 17 residues long. CDR3 nucleotide sequence: TGCGCCAGCAGCCAAGATGGACAGGGGACGGCATCCGATACGCAGTATTTT. Encoded protein: CASSQDGQGTASDTQYF.

This clone is a singleton in its sample. V gene TRBV18 combines with J gene TRBJ1-4; no definite D call. CDR1 and CDR2 (germline): KGHSH, LQKENI. This CDR3 comprises 14 residues. Deletions cut 6 bases from V and 3 bases from J, with 11 bases between. The CDR3: CASSVLRSNEKLFF. In DNA form, the CDR3 reads TGTGCCAGCTCGGTACTCCGTTCTAATGAAAAACTGTTTTTT.

This clone appeared a single time. The J gene is TRBJ2-1, the V gene TRBV5-1; TRBD1 might be the D (6 bases). This CDR3 contains 16 residues. CDR1 is SGHRS and CDR2 is YFSETQ in the germline V gene. V was clipped by 4 bases and J by 0 bases, with 14 bases between them. The CDR3 bases are TGCGCCAGCAGCCCCGGACAGTTGAGCTCCTACAATGAGCAGTTCTTC. Its translation: CASSPGQLSSYNEQFF.

The V call is TRBV6-5, the J call TRBJ1-1; 10 positions agree with TRBD1. The germline V gene has CDR1 MNHEY and CDR2 SVGAGI. There are 13 residues in the CDR3. The V segment lost 2 bases and the J segment 7 bases; nucleotides outside the gene matches: 1. Written as DNA, the CDR3 is TGTGCCAGCAGTTACGGACAGGGGGGTGAAGCTTTCTTT. Its translation: CASSYGQGGEAFF.

The chain uses TRBV7-2 and TRBJ2-1; 8 positions match TRBD2. CDR3 length: 17 residues. The germline CDR1 and CDR2 sequences are SGHTA and FQGNSA. Trimming at V came to 8 bases and at J to 0 bases, leaving 12 bases not matched to a gene. CDR3 sequence: CASRYGRGASSYNEQFF. The CDR3 nucleotides read TGTGCCAGCCGCTACGGGCGGGGGGCGAGCTCCTACAATGAGCAGTTCTTC.

The chain recombines TRBV27 with TRBJ1-2; TRBD1 matches at 7 bases. The CDR3 spans 15 residues. V was pared by 0 bases and J by 3 bases, with 4 bases of the junction left unmatched. The V gene's germline CDR1 is MNHEY and CDR2 SMNVEV (reference sequence). The CDR3 region is CASSLSGGSDYGYTF. For the CDR3, the DNA is TGTGCCAGCAGTTTATCAGGGGGCTCGGACTATGGCTACACCTTC.

The V gene is TRBV7-9, the J gene TRBJ1-2, with TRBD1 matching 10 bases. The V and J ends lost 4 bases and 9 bases, in that order; junction bases with no gene match: 17. Germline V gives CDR1 SEHNR, CDR2 FQNEAQ (reference sequence). The CDR3 has 17 residues. The CDR3 DNA reads TGTGCCAGCAGCTCGATCCGGGACAGGGGAAAGGTAAAGAGCTACACCTTC. This gives the protein CASSSIRDRGKVKSYTF. Full variable domain (missing parts from reference TRBV7-9 and TRBJ1-2): DTGVSQNPRHKITKRGQNVTFRCDPISEHNRLYWYRQTLGQGPEFLTYFQNEAQLEKSRLLSDRFSAERPKGSFSTLEIQRTEQGDSAMYLCASSSIRDRGKVKSYTFGSGTRLTVV.

This chain uses TRBV7-2 with TRBJ2-5, with TRBD1 matching over 7 bases. The CDR3 has 13 amino acids. Germline V gene data show CDR1 as SGHTA and CDR2 as FQGNSA. V shed 3 bases, J shed 5 bases, and the junction held 3 bases outside the gene matches. In DNA form, the CDR3 reads TGTGCCAGCAGCTTGACAGGGTTGGAGACCCAGTACTTC. Translated, it gives CASSLTGLETQYF. Based on the CDR3 plus reference TRBV7-2 and TRBJ2-5, the full variable domain is GAGVSQSPSNKVTEKGKDVELRCDPISGHTALYWYRQSLGQGLEFLIYFQGNSAPDKSGLPSDRFSAERTGGSVSTLTIQRTQQEDSAVYLCASSLTGLETQYFGPGTRLLVL.

The chain combines TRBV19 with TRBJ1-1, with unresolved D. Deletions cut 7 bases from V and 4 bases from J, with 19 bases between. Germline CDR1 and CDR2: LNHDA and SQIVND (reference sequence). This CDR3 spans 15 amino acids. CDR3 nucleotide sequence: TGTGCCAGTAAGATTGGTGACACTCAACTCACTGAAGCTTTCTTT. Translated: CASKIGDTQLTEAFF. The full variable domain, with the rest looked up from reference TRBV19 and TRBJ1-1, is DGGITQSPKYLFRKEGQNVTLSCEQNLNHDAMYWYRQDPGQGLRLIYYSQIVNDFQKGDIAEGYSVSREKKESFPLTVTSAQKNPTAFYLCASKIGDTQLTEAFFGQGTRLTVV.

This clone showed up just once. This chain connects TRBV5-1 to TRBJ2-3; D is possibly TRBD1 (5 bases). Germline V gene data show CDR1 as SGHRS and CDR2 as YFSETQ. The CDR3 sequence is 15 residues long. Trimming removed 4 bases at V and 2 bases at J, with 14 bases between. CDR3 residues: CASSSQGWDTDTQYF. The DNA for the CDR3 is TGCGCCAGCAGCAGCCAGGGTTGGGACACAGATACGCAGTATTTT.

The V call is TRBV19, the J call TRBJ2-1, with D unclear. Germline V gene data show CDR1 as LNHDA and CDR2 as SQIVND (reference sequence). V was clipped by 3 bases and J by 7 bases, with 10 bases between them. The CDR3 is 13 residues long. The CDR3 is CASSIGLTNEQFF. For the CDR3, the DNA is TGTGCCAGTAGTATTGGCCTGACTAATGAGCAGTTCTTC. The full variable domain, with the rest looked up from reference TRBV19 and TRBJ2-1, is DGGITQSPKYLFRKEGQNVTLSCEQNLNHDAMYWYRQDPGQGLRLIYYSQIVNDFQKGDIAEGYSVSREKKESFPLTVTSAQKNPTAFYLCASSIGLTNEQFFGPGTRLTVL.

The chain employs TRBV11-2 and TRBJ2-4; TRBD2 matches 14 bases. V lost 1 base to trimming and J lost 6 bases; unmatched junction nucleotides: 8. The CDR3 contains 18 residues. Germline lookup yields CDR1 SGHAT and CDR2 FQNNGV. CDR3 DNA: TGTGCCAGCAGCTTAGTCGCGGGACTAGCGGGGGTTCGAAACATTCAGTACTTC. This sequence encodes CASSLVAGLAGVRNIQYF.

The chain is built from TRBV5-6 and TRBJ2-1, with D possibly matching TRBD1 (6 bases). The CDR3 runs to 12 residues. Germline-derived CDR1 and CDR2 are SGHDT and YYEEEE. V lost 7 bases and J 5 bases, leaving 10 bases between the germline ends. The CDR3 coding sequence is TGTGCCAGCGCGACAGGACACAATGAGCAGTTCTTC. It yields the protein CASATGHNEQFF.

The J gene is TRBJ2-3, the V gene TRBV6-2 or TRBV6-3; D is possibly TRBD2 (5 bases). The CDR3 runs 13 residues. Trimming cost V 0 bases and J 6 bases, with 7 bases left between them. Germline V gene sequence: CDR1 MNHEY, CDR2 SVGEGT. The CDR3 DNA reads TGTGCCAGCAGTTACTCCCGAGGGGATACGCAGTATTTT. Its protein product is CASSYSRGDTQYF.

This chain joins TRBV6-5 and TRBJ1-2, with D tentatively TRBD1 (6 bases). Trimming removed 2 bases from V and 6 bases from J, with 10 bases in between. The germline V gene encodes CDR1 MNHEY and CDR2 SVGAGI. There are 13 residues in the CDR3. The chain's CDR3 is CASSYLRGDGYTF. The DNA of the CDR3 is TGTGCCAGCAGTTACCTCAGGGGAGATGGCTACACCTTC.

This rearrangement joins TRBV19 to TRBJ1-1; TRBD1 might be the D (6 bases). V gave up 4 bases and J gave up 3 bases, with 18 bases separating them. Looked up from germline, CDR1 is LNHDA and CDR2 is SQIVND (reference sequence). This CDR3 contains 16 residues. CDR3 in DNA: TGTGCCAGTAGTACGTTCCTACAGGGCCCGGACACTGAAGCTTTCTTT. Translating it yields CASSTFLQGPDTEAFF.

The chain uses TRBV2 and TRBJ1-4, with 8 bases fitting TRBD1. Germline V CDR1 and CDR2: SNHLY, FYNNEI. CDR3 length: 15 amino acids. The junction had 3 bases not matched to a gene; V was cut back by 6 bases and J by 0 bases. The CDR3 region is CASRDREATNEKLFF. The CDR3 coding sequence is TGTGCCAGCAGGGACAGGGAAGCAACTAATGAAAAACTGTTTTTT.

The rearrangement links TRBV27 to TRBJ1-1; maybe TRBD1 (5 bases). Germline CDR1 reads MNHEY; CDR2 reads SMNVEV (reference sequence). The length of the CDR3 is 14 residues. V lost 3 bases and J 6 bases, leaving 14 bases between the germline ends. The CDR3 nucleotides read TGTGCCAGCAGTTTCCAGGGCCTGGGCGCTGAAGCTTTCTTT. Protein: CASSFQGLGAEAFF.

The J gene is TRBJ1-1, the V gene TRBV2; D is unclear. CDR1 is SNHLY, CDR2 FYNNEI, per germline. CDR3 length equals 16 residues. The V end lost 4 bases, the J end lost 0 bases, and 15 bases lay between the germline ends. The CDR3 here is CASSGQVAFMNTEAFF. The DNA of the CDR3 is TGTGCCAGCAGTGGGCAAGTAGCCTTCATGAACACTGAAGCTTTCTTT.

The rearrangement joins TRBV3-1 (or the pseudogene TRBV3-2) to TRBJ1-6; TRBD1 agrees at 9 bases. CDR1 and CDR2 from the germline V gene are LGHDT and YNNKEL (reference sequence). The CDR3 is 16 residues long. The V and J ends lost 5 bases and 6 bases, in that order; junction bases with no gene match: 8. DNA for the CDR3: TGTGCCAGCAGCGCTAACAGGGGGCCGGCTAATTCACCCCTCCACTTT. This codes for CASSANRGPANSPLHF.